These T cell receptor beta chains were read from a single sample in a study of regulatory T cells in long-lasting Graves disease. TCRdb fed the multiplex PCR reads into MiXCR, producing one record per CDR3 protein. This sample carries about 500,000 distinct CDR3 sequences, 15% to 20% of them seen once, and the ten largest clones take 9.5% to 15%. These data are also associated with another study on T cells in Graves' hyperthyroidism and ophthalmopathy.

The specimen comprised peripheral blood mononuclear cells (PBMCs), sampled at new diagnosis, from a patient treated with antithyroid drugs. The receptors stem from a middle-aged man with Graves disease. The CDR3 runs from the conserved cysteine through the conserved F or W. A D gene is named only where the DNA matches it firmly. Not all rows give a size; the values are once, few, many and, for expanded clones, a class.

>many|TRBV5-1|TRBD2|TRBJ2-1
TGCGCCAGCAGCACACCGGGACTAAACTACAATGAGCAGTTCTTC
CASSTPGLNYNEQFF
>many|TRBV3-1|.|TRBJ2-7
TGTGCCAGCAGCCAAGGGGGGCCTTGGTGGGAACGGGCCTCCGAGCAGTACTTC
CASSQGGPWWERASEQYF
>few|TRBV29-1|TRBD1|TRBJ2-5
TGCAGCGTTGAAGCCGGGCCCAGGGGGCTCGGGACCCAGTACTTC
CSVEAGPRGLGTQYF
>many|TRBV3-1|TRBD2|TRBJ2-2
TGTGCCAGCAGCCCTAGCGGGAGGAACACCGGGGAGCTGTTTTTT
CASSPSGRNTGELFF
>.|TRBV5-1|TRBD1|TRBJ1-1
TGCGCCAGCAGCTTGGCCCGATGGGACAGGGTAACTAACACTGAAGCTTTCTTT
CASSLARWDRVTNTEAFF
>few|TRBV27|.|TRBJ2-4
TGTGCCAGCAGTTTAAAGGGGGGATGGGGCATTCAGTACTTC
CASSLKGGWGIQYF
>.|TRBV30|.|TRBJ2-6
TGTGCCTGGAGTTTCGTGACCTCTGGGGCCAACGTCCTGACTTTC
CAWSFVTSGANVLTF
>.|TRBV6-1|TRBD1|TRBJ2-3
TGTGCCAGCAGTGGGACAGGGAATCGGCACACAGATACGCAGTATTTT
CASSGTGNRHTDTQYF
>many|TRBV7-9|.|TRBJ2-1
TGTGCCAGCAGCCAAATATCAAGGGGCAATGAGCAGTTCTTC
CASSQISRGNEQFF
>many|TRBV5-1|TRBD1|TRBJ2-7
TGCGCCAGCAGCTTGGAAGGGACAGGGGACCACGAGCAGTACTTC
CASSLEGTGDHEQYF
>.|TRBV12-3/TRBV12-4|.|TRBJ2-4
TGTGCCAGCAGTAGTAGGGGGGTCGCCAAAAACATTCAGTACTTC
CASSSRGVAKNIQYF
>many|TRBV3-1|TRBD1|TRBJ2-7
TGTGCCAGCAGCCCCGGAACAGGGGCGGACGAGCAGTACTTC
CASSPGTGADEQYF
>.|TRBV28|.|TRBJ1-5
TGTGCCAGCAGCCGTAGCGACAGGAGGGGCCAGCCCCAGCATTTT
CASSRSDRRGQPQHF
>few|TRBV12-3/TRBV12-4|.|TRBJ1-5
TGTGCCAGCAGTTTAGCAGACTTTGAGCAGCCCCAGCATTTT
CASSLADFEQPQHF
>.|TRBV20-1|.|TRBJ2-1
TGCAGTGCTGTGGGTGGGCCGGTTGAGCAGTTCTTC
CSAVGGPVEQFF
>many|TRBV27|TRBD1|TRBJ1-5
TGTGCCAGCAGTCCATACAGGGGGCGTATCAATCAGCCCCAGCATTTT
CASSPYRGRINQPQHF
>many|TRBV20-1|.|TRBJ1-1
TGCAGTGCCAATTTTGACACCAACACTGAAGCTTTCTTT
CSANFDTNTEAFF
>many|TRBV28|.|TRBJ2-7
TGTGCCAGCAGCCTCGCTGGTACGCGCGAGCAGTACTTC
CASSLAGTREQYF
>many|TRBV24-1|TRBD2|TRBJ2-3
TGTGCCACCAGTGACTGGACTAGCGGGAACACAGATACGCAGTATTTT
CATSDWTSGNTDTQYF
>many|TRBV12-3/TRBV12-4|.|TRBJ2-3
TGTGCCAGCACCTCCCCGGATACGCAGTATTTT
CASTSPDTQYF
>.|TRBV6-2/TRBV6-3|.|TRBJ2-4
TGTGCCAGCAGTTCCCCTAGTGCCAAAAACATTCAGTACTTC
CASSSPSAKNIQYF
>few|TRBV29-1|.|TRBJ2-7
TGCAGCGTTCAAAGCGGGAGAGGGGGCTCCGAGCAGTACTTC
CSVQSGRGGSEQYF